This T cell receptor (beta chain) was observed in a study of cytomegalovirus exposure and HLA in healthy donors. Germline V lookup: CDR1 SGHRS, CDR2 YFSETQ. The V and J ends lost 0 bases and 1 base, in that order; junction bases with no gene match: 4. The CDR3 extends over 16 amino acids. General observations from the study: Cytomegalovirus association was assigned to around 150 TCR beta chains.

TCRdb's copy holds only in-frame clones and misses some; the assay was immunoSEQ multiplex PCR. This sample carries around 150,000 clones, approximately 84% of them seen once, and the ten largest clones take approximately 30%. With respect to this clone: Its antigen is unknown.

The sequenced material came from PBMCs. This TCR was recovered from a man aged 25 to 40 in good health and CMV-seropositive. V is TRBV5-1 and J is TRBJ1-5, with 7 bases identical to TRBD1. The CDR3 DNA reads TGCGCCAGCAGCTTGGGGGACAGACCAAGCAATCAGCCCCAGCATTTT. This encodes CASSLGDRPSNQPQHF.